The subject of this entry is one T cell receptor beta chain. Its antigen is as yet unknown. The data were taken from a study of a mutant IDH1 vaccine in newly diagnosed glioma. Study-level background: Prior therapy was radiotherapy, temozolomide, or both; most received both.

The CDR3 has 13 residues. Germline loops: CDR1 LNHDA, CDR2 SQIVND (reference sequence). Trimming shortened V by 5 bases and J by 2 bases, and 7 bases separated the two germline ends. This sample's time point: week 11, during vaccination. A single vaccine dose contained 300 ug of mutant IDH1 20-mer peptide, and topical imiquimod was used with it. The study enrolled donors with new WHO grade 3 or 4 IDH1-mutant, ATRX-lost astrocytomas. The data were produced by immunoSEQ multiplex PCR, yet TCRdb's version contains in-frame clones alone and is incomplete. The data hold some 23,000 clones, with roughly two thirds observed a single time.

This TCR was recovered from a man aged 18 to 35 with glioma. Some clones in this sample may be carry-over from other donors' samples. The specimen was peripheral blood mononuclear cells (PBMCs), collected from a glioma patient whose treatment included an IDH1 peptide vaccine. The chain is built from TRBV19 and TRBJ1-5, with D hard to call. The CDR3 loop reads CASSVPGNQPQHF. The CDR3 bases are TGTGCCAGTAGTGTACCAGGCAATCAGCCCCAGCATTTT.